The present entry profiles one T cell receptor (beta chain) with its context. This could be a read error, since a much larger clone is one nucleotide away. The entry originates in a study of blood T cells in healthy people across ages. Alongside a J-beta primer mix, a sample-barcoded 5' primer served in a second PCR lasting roughly 7 to 11 cycles. The study obtained at least 3 million CDR3-containing paired-end reads from every sample. TCRdb re-called the 5' RACE reads through MiXCR, storing one row per CDR3 protein. The table lists more than 600,000 distinct CDR3 sequences, 25% of them singletons, with more than 7.5% in the top ten. The CDR3 runs to 15 residues. Germline V gives CDR1 SGHRS, CDR2 YFSETQ. Trimming stripped 4 bases from V and 5 bases from J, with 18 bases between. These data also featured in a second study, about T cells of mothers and their children. That source notes: Over 8 million reads per mother and 2.5 million to 3 million per child were obtained.

V and J are TRBV5-1 and TRBJ2-5; TRBD1 is a possible D gene (6 bases). The receptor was derived from a boy aged 10-17 years in good health. The sequenced sample was blood. CDR3 in amino acids: CASSVTLGAGETQYF. CDR3 sequence (DNA): TGCGCCAGCAGCGTCACGCTGGGGGCAGGGGAGACCCAGTACTTC.